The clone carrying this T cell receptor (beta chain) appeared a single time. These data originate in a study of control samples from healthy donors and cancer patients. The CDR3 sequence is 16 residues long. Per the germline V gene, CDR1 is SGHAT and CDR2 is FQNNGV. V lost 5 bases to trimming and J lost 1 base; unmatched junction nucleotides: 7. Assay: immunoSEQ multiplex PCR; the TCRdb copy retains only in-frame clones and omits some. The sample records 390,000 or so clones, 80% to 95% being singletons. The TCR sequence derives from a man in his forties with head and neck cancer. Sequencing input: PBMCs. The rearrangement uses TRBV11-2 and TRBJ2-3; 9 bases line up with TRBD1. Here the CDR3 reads CASSLGQGRGTDTQYF. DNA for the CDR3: TGTGCCAGCAGCCTGGGACAGGGCAGGGGCACAGATACGCAGTATTTT.